Listed below are T cell receptor beta chains from one sample, sequenced in a study of early T cells in non-severe SARS-CoV-2 infection. TCRdb recomputed calls from the 5' RACE reads with MiXCR, one row per CDR3 protein. The sample has approximately 77,000 distinct CDR3 sequences, approximately 12% seen once. The sample in question was whole blood, obtained at baseline. These receptors were taken from an adult who was a healthcare worker with PCR-confirmed SARS-CoV-2 infection or an uninfected control (not recorded which). The donor label of this sample is uncertain. The CDR3 runs from the conserved cysteine through the conserved F or W. The order of the fields is clone size, V gene, D gene, J gene, CDR3 protein, CDR3 DNA. A D gene is named only where the DNA matches it firmly. Clone size appears in some rows only: once, few, many, or a class for an expanded clone.

clone_size: few
v_call: TRBV18
d_call: -
j_call: TRBJ1-1
cdr3_aa: CASSPTTLAEAFF
cdr3_nt: TGTGCCAGCTCACCTACGACACTCGCCGAAGCTTTCTTT

clone_size: -
v_call: TRBV6-2/TRBV6-3
d_call: -
j_call: TRBJ1-2
cdr3_aa: CASSPVGYYGYTF
cdr3_nt: TGTGCCAGCAGTCCGGTGGGATACTATGGCTACACCTTC

clone_size: -
v_call: TRBV3-1
d_call: -
j_call: TRBJ2-7
cdr3_aa: CASSHPTRGTYEQYF
cdr3_nt: TGTGCCAGCAGCCACCCGACAAGGGGGACATACGAGCAGTACTTC

clone_size: -
v_call: TRBV10-2
d_call: TRBD1
j_call: TRBJ1-1
cdr3_aa: CASSDMTGETEAFF
cdr3_nt: TGCGCCAGCAGTGATATGACAGGGGAGACTGAAGCTTTCTTT

clone_size: many
v_call: TRBV2
d_call: -
j_call: TRBJ2-3
cdr3_aa: CASSLRSTRTDTQYF
cdr3_nt: TGTGCCAGCAGTTTACGTTCGACACGGACAGATACGCAGTATTTT

clone_size: many
v_call: TRBV6-6
d_call: -
j_call: TRBJ1-4
cdr3_aa: CASRPGPVHEKLFF
cdr3_nt: TGTGCCAGCAGACCGGGACCGGTTCATGAAAAACTGTTTTTT

clone_size: -
v_call: TRBV12-3/TRBV12-4
d_call: TRBD1
j_call: TRBJ1-1
cdr3_aa: CASREGTGGRGNTEAFF
cdr3_nt: TGTGCCAGCAGGGAAGGGACAGGGGGTAGGGGGAACACTGAAGCTTTCTTT

clone_size: once
v_call: TRBV6-6
d_call: -
j_call: TRBJ2-7
cdr3_aa: CASEKGYEQYF
cdr3_nt: TGTGCCAGCGAAAAAGGGTACGAGCAGTACTTC

clone_size: -
v_call: TRBV21-1
d_call: -
j_call: TRBJ1-5
cdr3_aa: CARGLGNQPQHF
cdr3_nt: TGTGCCAGGGGACTAGGGAATCAGCCCCAGCATTTT

clone_size: -
v_call: TRBV11-2
d_call: TRBD1
j_call: TRBJ2-5
cdr3_aa: CASSLVFRGQGRIQETQYF
cdr3_nt: TGTGCCAGCAGCTTAGTCTTCAGGGGACAGGGCCGTATCCAAGAGACCCAGTACTTC

clone_size: -
v_call: TRBV14
d_call: -
j_call: TRBJ1-2
cdr3_aa: CASSQNAAGYTF
cdr3_nt: TGTGCCAGCAGCCAGAATGCAGCTGGCTACACCTTC

clone_size: few
v_call: TRBV12-3/TRBV12-4
d_call: -
j_call: TRBJ1-5
cdr3_aa: CASCIGGQRQGQPQHF
cdr3_nt: TGTGCCAGCTGCATTGGAGGACAGCGTCAGGGGCAGCCCCAGCATTTT

clone_size: many
v_call: TRBV7-2
d_call: TRBD1
j_call: TRBJ1-2
cdr3_aa: CASRPDRASYGYTF
cdr3_nt: TGTGCCAGCAGGCCGGACAGGGCCTCCTATGGCTACACCTTC

clone_size: -
v_call: TRBV7-3
d_call: TRBD2
j_call: TRBJ2-3
cdr3_aa: CASSSAGTSLDTQYF
cdr3_nt: TGTGCCAGCAGCTCGGCCGGGACTAGCCTCGATACGCAGTATTTT

clone_size: -
v_call: TRBV4-1
d_call: -
j_call: TRBJ1-5
cdr3_aa: CASSQRGRPENQPQHF
cdr3_nt: TGCGCCAGCAGCCAGAGGGGCAGGCCCGAGAATCAGCCCCAGCATTTT

clone_size: -
v_call: TRBV24-1
d_call: -
j_call: TRBJ2-3
cdr3_aa: CATSDMSSDTQYF
cdr3_nt: TGTGCCACCAGTGATATGAGTTCAGATACGCAGTATTTT

clone_size: -
v_call: TRBV9
d_call: -
j_call: TRBJ2-6
cdr3_aa: CASSVVGSGANVLTF
cdr3_nt: TGTGCCAGCAGCGTAGTAGGCTCTGGGGCCAACGTCCTGACTTTC

clone_size: -
v_call: TRBV24-1
d_call: TRBD2
j_call: TRBJ2-1
cdr3_aa: CATSDDSGRSSYNEQFF
cdr3_nt: TGTGCCACCAGTGATGATTCCGGGAGGAGCTCCTACAATGAGCAGTTCTTC

clone_size: few
v_call: TRBV29-1
d_call: TRBD1
j_call: TRBJ2-5
cdr3_aa: CSVSSPGQGIQETQYF
cdr3_nt: TGCAGCGTTTCTTCTCCGGGACAGGGGATTCAAGAGACCCAGTACTTC

clone_size: -
v_call: TRBV7-3
d_call: TRBD1
j_call: TRBJ2-3
cdr3_aa: CATSGQDTDTQYF
cdr3_nt: TGTGCCACCTCGGGACAGGACACAGATACGCAGTATTTT

clone_size: -
v_call: TRBV4-2
d_call: -
j_call: TRBJ2-6
cdr3_aa: CASSPAPGRDFSGANVLTF
cdr3_nt: TGTGCCAGCAGCCCGGCCCCCGGCAGGGATTTCTCTGGGGCCAACGTCCTGACTTTC

clone_size: few
v_call: TRBV5-6
d_call: TRBD2
j_call: TRBJ2-7
cdr3_aa: CASSSNPGLAAYEQYF
cdr3_nt: TGTGCCAGCAGTTCGAACCCGGGACTAGCGGCCTACGAGCAGTACTTC

clone_size: -
v_call: TRBV2
d_call: -
j_call: TRBJ2-5
cdr3_aa: CASSLLGETQYF
cdr3_nt: TGTGCCAGCAGTCTATTGGGAGAGACCCAGTACTTC

clone_size: few
v_call: TRBV4-3
d_call: -
j_call: TRBJ2-2
cdr3_aa: CASSQDIGDSGELFF
cdr3_nt: TGCGCCAGCAGCCAAGATATCGGGGATTCAGGGGAGCTGTTTTTT

clone_size: few
v_call: TRBV4-2
d_call: -
j_call: TRBJ2-5
cdr3_aa: CASSQAPVVAGRQETQYF
cdr3_nt: TGTGCCAGCAGCCAAGCCCCGGTAGTCGCGGGTCGCCAAGAGACCCAGTACTTC

clone_size: -
v_call: TRBV20-1
d_call: TRBD1
j_call: TRBJ1-4
cdr3_aa: CSAQTTGATNEKLFF
cdr3_nt: TGCAGTGCTCAAACGACAGGGGCAACTAATGAAAAACTGTTTTTT